The rows below give T cell receptor beta chains drawn from one sample of a study of blood T cell repertoires in COVID-19. The repertoire was sequenced with immunoSEQ multiplex PCR; TCRdb's copy has only in-frame clones and lacks some. The table lists 150,000 to 200,000 clones, roughly four fifths of them singletons. The sequencing sample was made of PBMCs or T cells enriched from blood (not recorded which). Receptors originate from a man aged 50-60 years who had recovered from COVID-19. CDR3s include the opening cysteine and the closing phenylalanine or tryptophan. The D gene is left open where the match is weak. Size values are once, few and many counts, or a class for expanded clones, and some rows have none.

D	size	V	length	J	DNA	CDR3
TRBD1	-	TRBV3-1/TRBV3-2	16	TRBJ1-5	TGTGCCAGCAGCCCGTATGGCTCAGGGGGCAGTCAGCCCCAGCATTTT	CASSPYGSGGSQPQHF
TRBD1	-	TRBV6-6	15	TRBJ1-3	TGTGCCAGCGGCTACAGGGGGATGAGAGGAAACACCATATATTTT	CASGYRGMRGNTIYF
-	-	TRBV5-1	17	TRBJ1-1	TGCGCCAGCAGCCGGGCCCCGACAGCCGGGGGGAACACTGAAGCTTTCTTT	CASSRAPTAGGNTEAFF
-	-	TRBV28	14	TRBJ1-1	TGTGCCAGCACCTTGCGACAGCTGAACACTGAAGCTTTCTTT	CASTLRQLNTEAFF
-	-	TRBV19	11	TRBJ1-2	TGTGCCAGTAGTGCAGGCTCGGGCTACACCTTC	CASSAGSGYTF
TRBD1	-	TRBV28	12	TRBJ1-2	TGTGCCAGCCAGACAGGGGTGGATGTGAAGGCCTTC	CASQTGVDVKAF
-	-	TRBV6-6	13	TRBJ1-2	TGTGCCAGCAGTGCAGGGGTGGGGTATGGCTACACCTTC	CASSAGVGYGYTF
TRBD2	-	TRBV16	17	TRBJ2-3	TGTGCCAGCAGCCCCCCCGCACTAGCGGGGGAGACAGATACGCAGTATTTT	CASSPPALAGETDTQYF
-	-	TRBV19	15	TRBJ1-5	TGTGCCAGTAGTATAGTAGTTCGGGGATCACAGCCCCAGCATTTT	CASSIVVRGSQPQHF
TRBD1	-	TRBV5-4	16	TRBJ2-2	TGTGCCAGCAGCCCTACCGGGACAGGAAGCACCGGGGAGCTGTTTTTT	CASSPTGTGSTGELFF
-	-	TRBV19	12	TRBJ2-5	TGTGCCAGTAAGGATCAGGGGGAGACCCAGTACTTC	CASKDQGETQYF
-	-	TRBV10-3	14	TRBJ1-6	TGTGCCATCACCGGGGGAGGGGCAGGTTCACCCCTCCACTTT	CAITGGGAGSPLHF
-	-	TRBV6-5	14	TRBJ1-1	TGTGCCAGCAGTTTGAACAGAATGAACACTGAAGCTTTCTTT	CASSLNRMNTEAFF
-	few	TRBV7-9	14	TRBJ1-1	TGTGCCAGCAGTCTTTCGGGGGGGAACACTGAAGCTTTCTTT	CASSLSGGNTEAFF
TRBD1	-	TRBV5-1	14	TRBJ1-1	TGCGCCAGCGCGGGGACAGGGTTGAACACTGAAGCTTTCTTT	CASAGTGLNTEAFF
TRBD2	-	TRBV19	19	TRBJ2-3	TGTGCCAGTAGTATTAAGGGATTAATGCTAGCGGAGCTAACAGATACGCAGTATTTT	CASSIKGLMLAELTDTQYF
TRBD1	-	TRBV11-2	17	TRBJ2-1	TGTGCCAGCAGGAAGGACAGGGGACCAAGACTTTACAATGAGCAGTTCTTC	CASRKDRGPRLYNEQFF
-	-	TRBV25-1	14	TRBJ1-5	TGTGCCAGCAGATCTTTGGGGGAGGATCAGCCCCAGCATTTT	CASRSLGEDQPQHF
-	-	TRBV10-3	14	TRBJ1-2	TGTGCCATCAGCGAAACAGGGCTGGGGTATGGCTACACCTTC	CAISETGLGYGYTF
-	-	TRBV21-1	17	TRBJ1-6	TGTGCCAGCAGCAAGAAAACAGGGGGTGAAAGAAATTCACCCCTCCACTTT	CASSKKTGGERNSPLHF
-	-	TRBV5-1	15	TRBJ1-6	TGCGCCAGCAGCTTGGAAGGGGGGGCCAATTCACCCCTCCACTTT	CASSLEGGANSPLHF
-	-	TRBV6-5	12	TRBJ1-1	TGTGCCAGCAGCGCAGGGGTAACTGAAGCTTTCTTT	CASSAGVTEAFF
TRBD2	-	TRBV6-5	15	TRBJ2-1	TGTGCCAGCAGTCTGGGGGGGAACTCCTACAATGAGCAGTTCTTC	CASSLGGNSYNEQFF
-	-	TRBV11-2	15	TRBJ1-5	TGTGCCAGCAGCTTAGGGGCACAGCTCAATCAGCCCCAGCATTTT	CASSLGAQLNQPQHF
TRBD1	-	TRBV7-9	17	TRBJ2-1	TGTGCCAGCAGCTTACCTAAAAGTACAGGGGTAGAGAATGAGCAGTTCTTC	CASSLPKSTGVENEQFF
TRBD1	-	TRBV28	14	TRBJ1-5	TGTGCCAGACCGGACAGGGCGTTCGGGCAGCCCCAGCATTTT	CARPDRAFGQPQHF
TRBD1	-	TRBV2	13	TRBJ2-7	TGTGCCAGAAGGGACAGGGGATCCTACGAGCAGTACTTC	CARRDRGSYEQYF
TRBD1	-	TRBV28	13	TRBJ2-7	TGTGCCAGCAGGTTAGACAGGGACAGCGAGCAGTACTTC	CASRLDRDSEQYF
TRBD2	-	TRBV19	16	TRBJ2-7	TGTGCCAGTAGTATGGTCCTAGCGGGAGTAGGCTACGAGCAGTACTTC	CASSMVLAGVGYEQYF
-	-	TRBV7-8	14	TRBJ1-5	TGTGCCAGCATCGCAGGGAAGGGCAATCAGCCCCAGCATTTT	CASIAGKGNQPQHF
-	-	TRBV5-1	15	TRBJ1-4	TGCGCCAGCAGCTTGGAGGCAGGGTCTAATGAAAAACTGTTTTTT	CASSLEAGSNEKLFF
TRBD1	-	TRBV3-1/TRBV3-2	14	TRBJ1-5	TGTGCCAGCAGCCAAGGACAGGGGGCTCGGCCCCAGCATTTT	CASSQGQGARPQHF
TRBD1	-	TRBV9	16	TRBJ2-5	TGTGCCAGCAGCCCCAACAGGGACAGGGCTGATGAGACCCAGTACTTC	CASSPNRDRADETQYF